This T cell receptor beta chain was documented in a study of T cells after posttransplantation cyclophosphamide. Notes on the study in general: Recipient CMV seropositivity and CMV reactivation strongly tracked TRB clonality. Later post-transplant blood repertoires were often dominated by donor CD8+ memory clones. Blood and skin or GI T cell repertoires showed limited TRB overlap.

This table comes from immunoSEQ multiplex PCR, and its TCRdb copy is limited to in-frame clones, with some not included. The sample contains 30,000 to 40,000 clones, about 90% of which appear only once. About this clone: Its antigen is not identified.

Sequencing was performed on PBMCs. The sequence was collected from a middle-aged woman with a blood cancer, CMV-positive, and with a related stem cell donor.

CDR3 region: CASSLEASGPYEQYF. The DNA for the CDR3 is TGTGCCAGCAGTTTAGAGGCTAGCGGGCCCTACGAGCAGTACTTC. J is TRBJ2-7 and V is TRBV27, with 8 bases that match TRBD2. From germline, CDR1 is MNHEY and CDR2 SMNVEV (reference sequence). This CDR3 comprises 15 residues. With 2 bases clipped from V and 2 bases from J, the junction kept 5 bases outside the gene matches.